The next 18 T cell receptor beta chains were all read from a single sample in a study of blood T cell repertoires in COVID-19. Repertoires were generated with immunoSEQ multiplex PCR, while TCRdb's copy carries only in-frame clones and drops some. Here the sample spans under 150,000 clones, roughly 82% being singletons. The sequenced sample consisted of peripheral blood. The receptors here all came from a man older than 75 with acute or convalescent COVID-19.

The chain combines TRBV4-1 with TRBJ1-2; D might be TRBD1 (5 bases). The germline gives CDR1 MGHRA, CDR2 YSYEKL. Trimming took 4 bases from V and 4 from J, leaving 16 bases between them. The CDR3 contains 15 residues. The CDR3 loop reads CASSPIVRASYGYTF. The CDR3 bases are TGCGCCAGCAGCCCAATAGTCAGGGCCAGCTATGGCTACACCTTC.

V gene TRBV5-4 combines with J gene TRBJ2-2; D not certain. The V gene lost 6 bases and the J gene lost 4 bases, with 7 bases spanning the gap. The length of the CDR3 is 12 residues. Per the germline V gene, CDR1 is SGHNT and CDR2 is YYREEE (reference sequence). The CDR3 DNA is TGTGCCAGCACCCTCGGCACCGGGGAGCTGTTTTTT. Translation: CASTLGTGELFF.

The V gene is TRBV5-5, the J gene TRBJ2-2; the D gene is possibly TRBD1 (6 bases). The CDR3 covers 15 residues. In germline, CDR1 is SGHKS, CDR2 YYEKEE (reference sequence). V was pared by 4 bases and J by 0 bases, with 10 bases between. Here the CDR3 DNA reads TGTGCCAGCAGCGGTAGGGGGACGAACACCGGGGAGCTGTTTTTT. As protein: CASSGRGTNTGELFF.

V usage is TRBV4-2 and J usage is TRBJ2-7; 10 nucleotides match TRBD2. V dropped 6 bases and J dropped 1; count of bases not matched to a gene: 12. Looked up from germline, CDR1 is LGHNA and CDR2 is YNFKEQ. The length of the CDR3 is 17 residues. Here the CDR3 reads CASRGRTSGVRSYEQYF. In DNA, the CDR3 is TGTGCCAGCAGGGGCAGGACTAGCGGCGTCCGGTCCTACGAGCAGTACTTC.

The rearrangement joins TRBV7-2 to TRBJ2-5, with a possible D match to TRBD1 (6 bases). This CDR3 is 14 amino acids long. In germline, CDR1 is SGHTA, CDR2 FQGNSA. V was shortened by 4 bases and J by 2 bases, with 11 bases between the two germline ends. The CDR3 protein is CASSSGHRQETQYF. DNA of the CDR3: TGTGCCAGCAGCTCGGGACATCGACAAGAGACCCAGTACTTC.

V and J are TRBV10-3 and TRBJ2-7; TRBD1 agrees at 7 bases. The CDR3 runs to 12 residues. Per the germline V gene, CDR1 is ENHRY and CDR2 is SYGVKD. Germline trimming cut 8 bases from V and 7 bases from J; bases unmatched to any gene: 8. The CDR3 loop reads CAIGAGGQEQYF. The CDR3 region has the DNA TGTGCCATCGGGGCAGGGGGTCAGGAGCAGTACTTC.

The genes are TRBV25-1 and TRBJ1-1; 8 bases align to TRBD1. Trimming cost V 0 bases and J 4 bases; bases outside gene matches: 10. CDR3 length equals 17 residues. In germline, CDR1 is MGHDK, CDR2 SYGVNS. CDR3 protein: CASSEYSGGVGGTEAFF. In DNA form, the CDR3 reads TGTGCCAGCAGTGAATATTCAGGGGGCGTCGGTGGCACTGAAGCTTTCTTT.

CDR3 sequence (DNA): TGTGCCAGCAGCAGCCGGGACAGGGGGCTTATAGATACGCAGTATTTT. The encoded protein is CASSSRDRGLIDTQYF. The chain couples TRBV5-8 to TRBJ2-3; 12 bases are a match to TRBD1. There are 16 residues in the CDR3. V trimming: 4 bases; J trimming: 5 bases; junction bases outside the gene matches: 8. Per the germline V gene, CDR1 is SGHTS and CDR2 is YDEGEE.

In this sample, this clone turned up a few times. Other DNA variants within this sample encode the same CDR3. The chain combines TRBV12-3 or TRBV12-4 with TRBJ1-1; maybe TRBD1 (5 bases). Deletions cut 6 bases from V and 5 bases from J, with 13 bases between. The CDR3 consists of 13 residues. DNA of the CDR3: TGTGCCAGCAGCCTAGGGGCTGGTACTGAAGCTTTCTTT. Its translation: CASSLGAGTEAFF.

In DNA, the CDR3 is TGCGCCAGCAGCTTGAAAGAATCCTACTACGAGCAGTACTTC. This gives the protein CASSLKESYYEQYF. V is TRBV5-1 and J is TRBJ2-7; D remains unclear. The CDR3 sequence is 14 residues long. Trimming took 1 base from V and 3 from J, leaving 11 bases between them. Germline V CDR1 and CDR2: SGHRS, YFSETQ. Based on the CDR3 plus reference TRBV5-1 and TRBJ2-7, the full variable domain is KAGVTQTPRYLIKTRGQQVTLSCSPISGHRSVSWYQQTPGQGLQFLFEYFSETQRNKGNFPGRFSGRQFSNSRSEMNVSTLELGDSALYLCASSLKESYYEQYFGPGTRLTVT.

The rearrangement links TRBV18 to TRBJ2-7, with a tentative D call TRBD2 (7 bases). Germline V lookup: CDR1 KGHSH, CDR2 LQKENI. The V and J ends lost 10 bases and 0 bases respectively, with 22 bases between them. The CDR3 extends over 16 amino acids. In DNA, the CDR3 is TGTGCCACCAATAGGGGGGGGCCCCAATACTCCTACGAGCAGTACTTC. Encoded protein: CATNRGGPQYSYEQYF.

The chain is built from TRBV10-3 and TRBJ2-3; the match to TRBD1 covers 11 bases. This CDR3 has 16 amino acids. Losses at the gene ends were 0 bases for V and 6 bases for J; bases not matched to a gene: 5. The germline V gene encodes CDR1 ENHRY and CDR2 SYGVKD. The CDR3 loop reads CAISESRGQGDDTQYF. As DNA, the CDR3 is TGTGCCATCAGTGAGTCGAGGGGACAGGGGGACGATACGCAGTATTTT.

This clone was recorded once. The chain joins TRBV10-3 to TRBJ2-7; 11 bases fit TRBD2. The CDR3 runs 16 residues. J was trimmed by 2 bases and V by 0 bases; bases with no gene match: 3. CDR1 and CDR2 from the germline V gene are ENHRY and SYGVKD. As DNA, the CDR3 is TGTGCCATCAGTGAGTCCCTAGCGGGGGGAGCCTACGAGCAGTACTTC. This codes for CAISESLAGGAYEQYF.

The chain has TRBV4-1 and TRBJ2-5, with 9 bases aligning to TRBD2. The germline V gene has CDR1 MGHRA and CDR2 YSYEKL. The CDR3 sequence is 17 residues long. With V trimmed by 5 bases and J by 4 bases, 14 bases remained unmatched. The CDR3: CASSEALAGMGTETQYF. As DNA, the CDR3 is TGCGCCAGCAGCGAAGCCCTAGCGGGGATGGGAACAGAGACCCAGTACTTC.

This clone has a single count. The rearrangement joins TRBV2 to TRBJ1-5, with 7 bases matching TRBD1. The CDR3 is 15 residues long. The germline gives CDR1 SNHLY, CDR2 FYNNEI. The V and J ends lost 3 bases and 2 bases, in that order; junction bases with no gene match: 4. CDR3 sequence: CASSDLGQRNQPQHF. The CDR3 DNA reads TGTGCCAGCAGTGACCTGGGACAGCGCAATCAGCCCCAGCATTTT.

The genes are TRBV30 and TRBJ1-5; weak D call: TRBD1 (5 bases). V was pared by 0 bases and J by 0 bases, with 15 bases between. This CDR3 region has 17 residues. The V gene's germline CDR1 is GTSNPN and CDR2 SVGIG (reference sequence). CDR3 in DNA: TGTGCCTGGAGTGTAAGTTTTGACAGTTATAGCAATCAGCCCCAGCATTTT. Residues: CAWSVSFDSYSNQPQHF.

This sequence joins TRBV6-2 or TRBV6-3 and TRBJ1-1; the D gene is possibly TRBD1 (5 bases). The CDR3 is 14 residues long. Germline CDR1 reads MNHEY; CDR2 reads SVGEGT. The V gene lost 5 bases and the J gene lost 4 bases, with 14 bases spanning the gap. In nucleotides, the CDR3 is TGTGCCAGCAGTAAACTGGACATCGGCACTGAAGCTTTCTTT. Encoded protein: CASSKLDIGTEAFF.

This clone was observed a handful of times. A clone one base away is much larger, so this may be a read error. The same CDR3 is also encoded by other DNA sequences in this sample. The CDR3, as DNA: TGTGCCAGCAGCCTGGACAGGGCGTACGAGCAGTACTTC. This gives the protein CASSLDRAYEQYF. The chain joins TRBV11-2 to TRBJ2-7, with 8 positions matching TRBD1. CDR1 SGHAT and CDR2 FQNNGV come from the germline V gene. After removal of 5 bases from V and 4 bases from J, the junction contained 4 bases not matched to a gene. This CDR3 comprises 13 residues.